The following is a T cell receptor beta chain sequence with its context. This clonotype was detected only once. It has no known antigen specificity. Base qualities are not recorded, but no much larger clone differs from it by a single base. A single read offers scant evidence. From the cysteine up to the phenylalanine, the CDR3 has a length of 15 residues. CDR3 DNA only is kept here, 45 bases in frame from base 1. CDR1 and CDR2, per the germline V gene, are SGHTA and FQGTGA. Germline trimming amounts to 0 bases on V and 6 bases on J, with 2 as the count of junction bases outside the gene matches. Receptors were amplified or captured by 5' RACE. This sample was sequenced with an Illumina HiSeq 2500. A second roughly 7 to 11 cycle PCR used a sample-barcoded 5' primer and a J-beta primer mix. Each TCR beta cDNA molecule received a unique molecular identifier from a template-switch 5' adaptor carrying 12 random nucleotides. Each sample yielded at least 2.5 million CDR3-containing paired-end reads. First-strand cDNA was synthesized from all RNA with the Mint cDNA synthesis kit, primed by a TRBC-specific oligonucleotide. After uracil-DNA glycosylase treatment, a first 18-cycle PCR used universal primers M1SS and BC2_uni_R on all cDNA. Concerning the study's data processing: For normalization, 1 million high-quality reads, each with a distinct molecular identifier, were randomly selected from each sample. Reads sharing molecular identifiers were discarded rather than binned into consensus sequences. CDR3 identification, clonotype clustering and error correction used MiTCR with a Q25 quality threshold and the strictest error-elimination algorithm. Lower-bound total TCR beta diversity was estimated with a nonparametric unseen species model using Euler transformation. TCRdb reran the public reads through fastp at Q25 and MiXCR, keeping productive beta chains. Each CDR3 protein appears once, grouped with its most common genes and DNA. TCRdb's processing, not the authors', yielded these V and J calls. Across this sample there are hundreds of thousands of distinct CDR3 sequences, with over 45% seen only once. The top ten clones comprise around a third of the sample.

The sample originates from a study of blood T cells in healthy people across ages (dated by TCRdb to the mid-2010s). For the wider study: Template switching captured roughly one uniquely barcoded TCR beta cDNA molecule per two T cells in model experiments. The study measured age-related changes in TCR beta repertoire diversity using deep sequencing normalized with unique cDNA molecular identifiers. Donors were grouped into four age groups: young (average 16 years), middle-aged (39), aged (over 55) and long-lived (approximately 82). Donors of different ages were randomly distributed across sequencing lanes to avoid experimental bias. For two donors (one aged 18 to 30 and one aged 80 or older), the study analyzed two additional independent replicas of 1 million unique cDNA reads from the same blood draw.

The donors were under 40 Caucasian individuals from Russia, aged roughly 6 to 100 years, who were systemically healthy. About 9.1 milliliters of peripheral blood were collected from each donor into EDTA-treated Vacutainer tubes. Ficoll-Paque density-gradient centrifugation was used to isolate PBMCs, with at least 6.5 million obtained per sample. Trizol reagent was used to extract total RNA from the PBMCs, yielding at least 5 micrograms per sample. For every donor, an aliquot of PBMCs went through flow cytometry to measure the percentages of naive CD45RAhigh/CD27high T cells. What the work shows at the level of the full study, not this receptor alone: There was a strong correlation between observed TCR beta diversity and the percentage of naive T cells measured by flow cytometry. Total diversity estimates from one million sequenced T cells were considered lower bounds and underestimates. The long-lived group showed more naive CD4+ T cells, fewer expanded clones and increased TCR diversity than the aged group, suggesting age selection. Because donor CMV infection status was unknown, age-related changes in expanded clonotypes were potentially confounded. Bulk unsorted PBMC profiling prevented conclusive comparison of naive and antigen-experienced compartments. Observed TCR beta diversity per million T cells fell roughly linearly with age, and a significant reduction was already apparent by age about 43.

The sequence links TRBV7-3 to TRBJ2-1, with 10 bases aligning to TRBD2. The specimen sequenced was blood. The source of this sequence is an older woman in good health. The bases are TGTGCCAGCAGCTTAACGGTAGCGGGAGGCAATGAGCAGTTCTTC. Its protein reads: CASSLTVAGGNEQFF.